Listed here is a single T cell receptor beta chain. These data originate in a study of blood T cell repertoires in COVID-19. Study-level background: Some COVID-19 samples were acute and others convalescent; all came from the United States, Italy and Spain.

CDR3 length equals 13 residues. The germline V gene encodes CDR1 MNHEY and CDR2 SVGEGT. Trimming stripped 2 bases from V and 3 bases from J, with 7 bases between. Clinical history as reported by participants underpinned cohort assignment. In the authors' methods: Reference gene primers were amplified, and this amplification served to estimate nucleated cell counts. Here immunoSEQ multiplex PCR was the method, and the copy in TCRdb shows in-frame clones only, minus some. Clone size and V and J calls were adopted from that table, with D and trimming inferred from the DNA. Of a few hundred thousand clones listed, about 88% are singletons.

The chain uses TRBV6-2 or TRBV6-3 and TRBJ1-2, with a weak D call TRBD1 (5 bases). Sequencing was performed on PBMCs or T cells enriched from blood (not recorded which). The receptor was isolated from a woman in her fifties or sixties who had been exposed to COVID-19. This CDR3 reads CASSYGRDYGYTF. In DNA, the CDR3 is TGTGCCAGCAGTTACGGCAGGGACTATGGCTACACCTTC.